The 5 T cell receptor beta chains below come from one sample, sequenced in a study of PD-L1 blockade in urothelial cancer. Profiling relied on immunoSEQ multiplex PCR, and the TCRdb table lists in-frame clones only, not all of them. This sample yields about 52,000 clones, of which approximately 87% are seen a single time; about 5.3% belongs to the top ten. Here the sequenced sample was PBMCs, taken around atezolizumab (anti-PD-L1) treatment. These receptors were obtained from a man aged 35-49 years with urothelial cancer.

The rearrangement joins TRBV2 to TRBJ1-1; D is perhaps TRBD1 (5 bases). The CDR3 runs 12 residues. Germline V gives CDR1 SNHLY, CDR2 FYNNEI. The V end was cut by 3 bases, the J end by 8 bases, with 10 bases between. The CDR3 region is CASSEAGEEAFF. In DNA form, the CDR3 reads TGTGCCAGCAGTGAGGCGGGGGAAGAAGCTTTCTTT.

This chain links TRBV28 with TRBJ2-6; 7 positions agree with TRBD1. CDR3 length: 17 amino acids. V lost 7 bases, J lost 4 bases, and 13 bases stayed unmatched. Per germline, CDR1 MDHEN and CDR2 SYDVKM. The CDR3 spells CASINIKGAKGANVLTF. The DNA of the CDR3 is TGTGCCAGCATCAATATTAAGGGGGCGAAGGGGGCCAACGTCCTGACTTTC.

The chain employs TRBV5-4 and TRBJ2-5; the match to TRBD2 covers 9 bases. The germline V gene encodes CDR1 SGHNT and CDR2 YYREEE (reference sequence). The ends lost 3 bases at V and 4 bases at J; junction bases unmatched: 4. CDR3 length: 14 amino acids. CDR3 in DNA: TGTGCCAGCAGCTCCAGACTAGCGGCAGAGACCCAGTACTTC. Its translation is CASSSRLAAETQYF.

In its sample, this clone was seen a few times. J is TRBJ2-7 and V is TRBV7-9, with 11 bases aligning to TRBD2. The V gene's germline CDR1 is SEHNR and CDR2 FQNEAQ (reference sequence). V was pared by 5 bases and J by 7 bases, with 7 bases of the junction left unmatched. The CDR3 has 14 amino acids. In DNA, the CDR3 is TGTGCCAGCAGCCCACTAGCGGGGGCTGGGGAGCAGTACTTC. This translates into CASSPLAGAGEQYF.

This chain uses TRBV6-1 with TRBJ2-6; D remains ambiguous. Germline assignment: CDR1 MNHNS and CDR2 SASEGT. The CDR3 is 13 amino acids. Trimming took 6 bases from V and 2 from J, leaving 5 bases between them. The CDR3 protein is CASSVPGANVLTF. The DNA for the CDR3 is TGTGCCAGCAGCGTCCCTGGGGCCAACGTCCTGACTTTC.